This TCR beta chain emerged from a study of T cell responses to AZD1222 COVID-19 vaccine. On this clone: Its matching antigen is unknown.

Whole-study results and caveats: Most donors were white British and more were female, and clonal diversity was possibly underestimated.

Trimming left V 0 bases short and J 2 bases short, with 7 bases between. This CDR3 region has 15 residues. The V gene's germline CDR1 is SGHNT and CDR2 YENEEA. TCRdb keeps only in-frame clones here, not all; method: immunoSEQ multiplex PCR. The sample has roughly 160,000 clones; 94% are singletons. The source of this sequence is an adult in good health. This chain connects TRBV11-3 to TRBJ2-2, with D unresolved. The input for sequencing was peripheral blood, taken on day 0 of AZD1222 vaccination. The CDR3 DNA reads TGTGCCAGCAGCTTAGATTCGCTAAACACCGGGGAGCTGTTTTTT. It is translated as CASSLDSLNTGELFF.